This TCR beta chain stems from a study of blood T cells in healthy people across ages. Germline-derived CDR1 and CDR2 are SGHRS and YFSETQ. The CDR3 has 12 amino acids. Trimming pared 4 bases from V and 0 bases from J, leaving 5 bases between. A second about 7 to 12 cycle PCR used barcoded and J-beta primers. TCRdb called the 5' RACE reads again in MiXCR, with one record for every CDR3 protein. The sample consists of approximately 600,000 distinct CDR3 sequences, about 53% of them appearing once. This sequence originates from a man between 60 and 70 years old in good health. The chain has TRBV5-1 and TRBJ2-7; D remains unclear. Sequencing was performed on blood. The CDR3 DNA is TGCGCCAGCAGCGGCAACTCCTACGAGCAGTACTTC. Translated, it gives CASSGNSYEQYF.